The count of the clone carrying this TCR beta chain is one. Its antigen is as yet unknown. The use of a sample-barcoded 5' primer and a J-beta primer mix characterized a second PCR of about 7 to 12 cycles. Via MiXCR, TCRdb re-called the 5' RACE reads, giving one row per CDR3 protein. The sample comprises 720,000 or so distinct CDR3 sequences, roughly two fifths of which are singletons, and around 32% rests with the top ten. Germline CDR1 reads DFQATT; CDR2 reads SNEGSKA (reference sequence). V dropped 5 bases and J dropped 7; count of bases not matched to a gene: 11. The CDR3 has 14 amino acids. The sample providers were healthy Caucasian people from Russia, aged roughly 6 to 90. The data are from a study of blood T cells in healthy people across ages. The study's findings and limits: The unsorted PBMCs prevented any conclusive comparison of naive versus antigen-experienced cells. More naive CD4+ cells and higher diversity marked long-lived donors relative to aged donors. TCR beta diversity correlated strongly with naive T cell percentage.

The J gene is TRBJ2-1, the V gene TRBV20-1; 7 bases map to TRBD1. Sequencing used blood. The sequence was obtained from a man at least 80 years old in good health. In DNA, the CDR3 is TGCAGTGCTCCTAGACAGGGAGCGAGTAATGAGCAGTTCTTC. Protein sequence: CSAPRQGASNEQFF.